This TCR beta chain was captured in a study of identical twins. The CDR3 totals 15 residues. Germline loops: CDR1 SEHNR, CDR2 FQNEAQ (reference sequence). Trimming left V 4 bases short and J 5 bases short, with 17 bases between. TCRdb re-derived calls from the 5' RACE reads in MiXCR, one entry per CDR3 protein. The sample carries a few hundred thousand distinct CDR3 sequences, 9.5% to 10% recorded once. These data were also filed under a second study, of yellow fever vaccine responses in identical twins.

The source is a woman aged 18 to 35 in good health. The sample consisted of PBMCs. The chain links TRBV7-9 to TRBJ2-5; tentatively, D is TRBD2 (5 bases). CDR3 DNA: TGTGCCAGCAGCTCCCAGGACTCCCTCAGGGAGACCCAGTACTTC. It encodes CASSSQDSLRETQYF.